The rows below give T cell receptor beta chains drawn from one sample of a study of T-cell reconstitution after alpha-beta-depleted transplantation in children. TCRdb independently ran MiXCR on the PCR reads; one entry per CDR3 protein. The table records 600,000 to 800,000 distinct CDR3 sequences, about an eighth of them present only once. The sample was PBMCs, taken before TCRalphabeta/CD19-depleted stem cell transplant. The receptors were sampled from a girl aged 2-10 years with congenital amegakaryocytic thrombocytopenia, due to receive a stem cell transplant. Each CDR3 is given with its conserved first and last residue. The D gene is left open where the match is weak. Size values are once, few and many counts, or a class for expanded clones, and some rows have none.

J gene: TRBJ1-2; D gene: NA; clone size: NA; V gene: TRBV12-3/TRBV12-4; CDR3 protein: CASSPWVSYPYGYTF; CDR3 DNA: TGTGCCAGCAGTCCTTGGGTTTCCTATCCCTATGGCTACACCTTC
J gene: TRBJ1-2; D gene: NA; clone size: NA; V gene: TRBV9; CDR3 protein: CASSVTPGSDGYTF; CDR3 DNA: TGTGCCAGCAGCGTGACCCCGGGGTCGGATGGCTACACCTTC
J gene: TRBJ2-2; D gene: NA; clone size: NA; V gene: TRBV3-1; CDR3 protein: CASSQGDGDTGELFF; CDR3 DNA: TGTGCCAGCAGCCAAGGGGATGGGGACACCGGGGAGCTGTTTTTT
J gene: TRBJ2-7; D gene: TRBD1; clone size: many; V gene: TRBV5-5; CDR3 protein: CASSLDRDRAPYEQYF; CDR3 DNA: TGTGCCAGCAGCTTGGACCGGGACAGGGCCCCCTACGAGCAGTACTTC
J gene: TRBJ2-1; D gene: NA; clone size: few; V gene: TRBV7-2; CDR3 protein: CASSLGWARYNEQFF; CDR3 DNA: TGTGCCAGCAGCTTAGGCTGGGCTCGATACAATGAGCAGTTCTTC
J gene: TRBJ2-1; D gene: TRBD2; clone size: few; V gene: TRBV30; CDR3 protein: CAWSVLAGLNEQFF; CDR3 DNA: TGTGCCTGGAGTGTACTAGCGGGACTCAATGAGCAGTTCTTC
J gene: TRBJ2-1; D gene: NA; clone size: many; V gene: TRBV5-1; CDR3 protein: CASSLADIGQFF; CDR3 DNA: TGCGCCAGCAGCTTGGCCGACATTGGGCAGTTCTTC
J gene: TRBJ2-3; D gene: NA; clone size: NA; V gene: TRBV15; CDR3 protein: CATRSGGLGTDTQYF; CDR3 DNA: TGTGCCACCAGGTCTGGAGGGTTGGGGACAGATACGCAGTATTTT
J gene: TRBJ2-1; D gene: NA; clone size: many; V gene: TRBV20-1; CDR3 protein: CSARESSYNEQFF; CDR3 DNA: TGCAGTGCTAGAGAGAGCTCCTACAATGAGCAGTTCTTC
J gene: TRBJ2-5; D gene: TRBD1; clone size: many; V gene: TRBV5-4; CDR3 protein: CASSQGTEETQYF; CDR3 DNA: TGTGCCAGCAGCCAAGGGACAGAAGAGACCCAGTACTTC
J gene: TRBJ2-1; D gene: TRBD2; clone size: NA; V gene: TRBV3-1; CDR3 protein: CASSLLAGITSNEQFF; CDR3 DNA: TGTGCCAGCAGCCTCCTAGCGGGAATAACTTCTAATGAGCAGTTCTTC
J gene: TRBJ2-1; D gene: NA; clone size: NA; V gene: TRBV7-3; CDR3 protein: CASSLNVENEQFF; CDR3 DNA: TGTGCCAGCAGCTTAAATGTGGAAAATGAGCAGTTCTTC
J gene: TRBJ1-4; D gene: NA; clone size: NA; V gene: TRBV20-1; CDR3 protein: CSAVRGEKLFF; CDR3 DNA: TGCAGTGCTGTCAGGGGTGAAAAACTGTTTTTT
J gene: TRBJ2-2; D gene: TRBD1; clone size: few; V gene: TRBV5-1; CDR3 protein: CASSLTLDRDAGELFF; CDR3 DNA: TGCGCCAGCAGCTTGACTCTCGACAGGGATGCCGGGGAGCTGTTTTTT
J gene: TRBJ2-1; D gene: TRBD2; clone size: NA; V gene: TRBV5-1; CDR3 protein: CASSSILTGLGRNEQFF; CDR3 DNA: TGCGCCAGCAGCTCGATCCTTACGGGACTAGGCCGCAATGAGCAGTTCTTC
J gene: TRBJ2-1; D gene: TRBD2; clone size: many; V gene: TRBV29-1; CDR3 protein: CSVARTSGSKDEQFF; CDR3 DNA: TGCAGCGTGGCAAGGACTAGCGGGAGTAAGGATGAGCAGTTCTTC
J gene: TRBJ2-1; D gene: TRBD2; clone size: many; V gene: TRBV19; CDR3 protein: CASSIYAASGAYNEQFF; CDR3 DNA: TGTGCCAGTAGTATTTATGCGGCGAGCGGGGCTTACAATGAGCAGTTCTTC
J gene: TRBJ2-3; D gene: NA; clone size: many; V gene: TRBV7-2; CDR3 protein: CASSAGTPDTQYF; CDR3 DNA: TGTGCCAGCAGCGCCGGGACTCCAGATACGCAGTATTTT
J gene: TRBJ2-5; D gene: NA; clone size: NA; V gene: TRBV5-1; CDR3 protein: CTSSRGKTQYF; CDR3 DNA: TGCACCAGCAGCCGCGGGAAGACCCAGTACTTC
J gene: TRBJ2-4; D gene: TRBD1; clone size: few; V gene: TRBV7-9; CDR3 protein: CASSPWDSRAKNIQYF; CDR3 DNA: TGTGCCAGCAGCCCCTGGGACAGTAGAGCCAAAAACATTCAGTACTTC
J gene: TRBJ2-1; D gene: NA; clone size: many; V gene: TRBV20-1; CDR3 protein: CSAPRMAGTVFSYNEQFF; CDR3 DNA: TGCAGTGCCCCCCGTATGGCCGGGACGGTCTTCTCCTACAATGAGCAGTTCTTC
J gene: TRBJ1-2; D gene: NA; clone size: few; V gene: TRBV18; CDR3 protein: CASSPEAGGTGGYTF; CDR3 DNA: TGTGCCAGCTCACCCGAGGCGGGTGGCACAGGTGGCTACACCTTC
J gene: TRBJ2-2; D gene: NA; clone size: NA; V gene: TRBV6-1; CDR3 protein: CASSVPFGAEELFF; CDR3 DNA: TGTGCCAGCAGTGTACCGTTCGGGGCCGAGGAGCTGTTTTTT
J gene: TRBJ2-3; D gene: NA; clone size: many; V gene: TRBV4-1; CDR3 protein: CASSQEGTSDTQYF; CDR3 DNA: TGCGCCAGCAGCCAGGAGGGTACTTCAGATACGCAGTATTTT
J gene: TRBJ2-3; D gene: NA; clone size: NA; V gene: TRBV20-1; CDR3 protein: CSAGSPDTQYF; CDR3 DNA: TGCAGTGCTGGTTCACCAGATACGCAGTATTTT
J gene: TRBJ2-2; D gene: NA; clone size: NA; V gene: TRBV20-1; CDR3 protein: CSAIWAGELFF; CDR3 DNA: TGCAGTGCTATTTGGGCCGGGGAGCTGTTTTTT
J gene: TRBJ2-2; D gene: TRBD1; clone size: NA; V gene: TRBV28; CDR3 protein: CASCYQGAIGELFF; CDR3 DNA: TGTGCCAGCTGTTATCAGGGGGCAATCGGGGAGCTGTTTTTT
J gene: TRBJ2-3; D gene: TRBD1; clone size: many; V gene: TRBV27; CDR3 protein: CASSRQGATDTQYF; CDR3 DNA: TGTGCCAGCAGTCGTCAGGGGGCCACAGATACGCAGTATTTT
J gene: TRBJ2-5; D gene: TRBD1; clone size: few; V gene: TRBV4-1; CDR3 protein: CASSQAQGGYQETQYF; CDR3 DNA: TGCGCCAGCAGCCAAGCCCAAGGGGGCTACCAAGAGACCCAGTACTTC
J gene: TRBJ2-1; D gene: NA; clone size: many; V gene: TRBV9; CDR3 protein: CASSAGSYNEQFF; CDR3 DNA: TGTGCCAGCAGCGCCGGGAGTTACAATGAGCAGTTCTTC
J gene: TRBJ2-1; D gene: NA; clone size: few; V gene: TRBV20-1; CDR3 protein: CSAARGEDEQFF; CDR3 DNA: TGCAGTGCTGCCAGGGGGGAAGATGAGCAGTTCTTC